A selection of T cell receptor beta chains follows, all from one sample in a study of Ad26.COV2.S vaccination and SARS-CoV-2 variants. Method: immunoSEQ multiplex PCR; TCRdb's copy keeps in-frame clones and lacks some. The table includes fewer than 500,000 clones, 75% to 95% detected once. The material was peripheral blood, obtained in a trial of Ad26.COV2.S vaccine versus placebo. The receptors derive from a person aged 18 to 65 who received the Ad26.COV2.S COVID-19 vaccine or a placebo. Each CDR3 is given without its conserved first and last residue. Each record gives: J gene, V gene, clone size, CDR3 protein. The size of a clone is reported for some rows only, either as once, few or many, or as a class for expanded clones.

>TRBJ2-5|TRBV27|-
ASSPQQETQY
>TRBJ2-7|TRBV11-1|-
ASSLAGGTYEQY
>TRBJ2-1|TRBV7-3|-
ASSLFPPLTAGVYNEQF
>TRBJ2-7|TRBV30|-
ALQGDSYEQY
>TRBJ2-7|TRBV6-6|-
ASSYSTWTGGEQY
>TRBJ1-2|TRBV5-5|-
ASSLGRDYGYT
>TRBJ2-3|TRBV29-1|-
SVGREGPSSTDTQY
>TRBJ2-3|TRBV29-1|-
SVDSLGDTQY
>TRBJ2-5|TRBV11-3|-
ASSLGQGVTETQY
>TRBJ1-3|TRBV30|-
AWSVRATSSGNTIY
>TRBJ1-1|TRBV6-6|-
ASSLSDRQGSPEAF
>TRBJ2-1|TRBV7-8|-
ASSLAGLAGNEQF
>TRBJ1-5|TRBV2|-
ASSRDRVNQPQH
>TRBJ1-4|TRBV6-5|-
ASSRTRDSGELF
>TRBJ1-4|TRBV4-1|few
ASSQDRVGLQATNEKLF
>TRBJ2-5|TRBV21-1|-
ASSKVAEETQY
>TRBJ2-2|TRBV4-1|once
ASRATSGTAGELF
>TRBJ1-1|TRBV27|-
ASSLGRDRMNTEAF
>TRBJ1-1|TRBV4-3|-
ASSQGRGLEAF
>TRBJ2-5|TRBV2|-
ASSGDQETQY
>TRBJ2-1|TRBV6-5|-
ASSRLAGGYNEQF
>TRBJ1-1|TRBV28|-
ASSVHRGNEAF